This passage covers 28 T cell receptor beta chains from one sample sequenced in a study of T-cell reconstitution after alpha-beta-depleted transplantation in children listed by TCRdb under 2016. The sample's treatment or condition, from its label and the paper: allogeneic hematopoietic cell transplantation with graft depleted of TCRalphabeta T cells and CD19 B cells. The library came from PCR. The sequencer was an Illumina HiSeq 2500. TCR libraries were prepared with molecular barcoding, using unique molecular identifiers to normalize TCRbeta repertoire quantification. The public reads were run again by TCRdb, first through fastp at Q25 and then through MiXCR, and only productive beta chains were kept. Every entry covers one CDR3 protein and lists the most common genes and DNA from its rows. The sample has roughly 570,000 distinct CDR3 sequences on record, about a quarter of them singletons. About 35% of the sample comes from the top ten.

Material: PBMCs, obtained before TCRalphabeta/CD19-depleted stem cell transplant. The receptors come from a boy under two years old with Wiskott-Aldrich syndrome, due to receive a stem cell transplant.

J is TRBJ2-7 and V is TRBV20-1; D possibly corresponds to TRBD2 (5 bases). Germline CDR1 DFQATT, CDR2 SNEGSKA (reference sequence). Trimming took off 0 bases at V and 4 bases at J, with 19 bases between the two ends. This CDR3 is built from 16 residues. CDR3 sequence: CSARDGRALWRYEQYF. The CDR3 nucleotides read TGCAGTGCTAGAGATGGAAGAGCCCTTTGGAGGTACGAGCAGTACTTC.

J is TRBJ2-2 and V is TRBV5-1; TRBD1 or TRBD2 may be the D gene (6 bases each). CDR3 length: 15 residues. Trimming stripped 0 bases from V and 5 bases from J, with 11 bases between. Germline lookup yields CDR1 SGHRS and CDR2 YFSETQ. For the CDR3, the DNA is TGCGCCAGCAGCTTGGCGGGGGCAAGAACCGGGGAGCTGTTTTTT. This translates into CASSLAGARTGELFF.

This clonotype was counted only a few times. The V call is TRBV5-1, the J call TRBJ2-3, with D maybe TRBD2 (5 bases). V was trimmed by 6 bases and J by 6 bases, leaving 17 bases between them. This CDR3 contains 14 residues. Germline V CDR1 and CDR2: SGHRS, YFSETQ. The CDR3 DNA follows: TGCGCCAGCAAGCTGGGAGTCCGGTTGGATACGCAGTATTTT. Amino acids: CASKLGVRLDTQYF.

This clonotype was observed a handful of times. The V gene is TRBV5-6, the J gene TRBJ1-5; D perhaps matches TRBD1 (6 bases). The CDR3 runs 14 residues. V lost 0 bases and J lost 9, with 13 bases in between. Germline CDR1 SGHDT, CDR2 YYEEEE. In DNA form, the CDR3 reads TGTGCCAGCAGCTTGGGGACAAGGGGGTCGCCCCAGCATTTT. This codes for CASSLGTRGSPQHF.

The chain employs TRBV5-1 and TRBJ1-1; the D is unclear. The ends were cut back, 2 bases at V and 1 base at J, with 12 bases in the middle. There are 15 residues in the CDR3. Germline-derived CDR1 and CDR2 are SGHRS and YFSETQ. This CDR3 is CASSLSGLGNTEAFF. DNA for the CDR3: TGCGCCAGCAGCTTATCGGGATTGGGGAACACTGAAGCTTTCTTT.

The sample holds a few counts of this clonotype. The chain has TRBV20-1 and TRBJ2-5, with 8 bases identical to TRBD2. The V gene's germline CDR1 is DFQATT and CDR2 SNEGSKA (reference sequence). The CDR3 is 14 residues long. V lost 4 bases, J lost 4 bases, and 8 bases stayed unmatched. The CDR3 spells CSAIGSSGRETQYF. CDR3 nucleotides: TGCAGTGCTATAGGGTCCAGCGGGAGAGAGACCCAGTACTTC.

The CDR3 DNA reads TGTGCCAGCAGGCCACTAGCGGGAGGTTCGGGGACCCAGTACTTC. This codes for CASRPLAGGSGTQYF. V usage is TRBV12-3 or TRBV12-4 and J usage is TRBJ2-5, with 12 bases lining up with TRBD2. With 6 bases clipped from V and 7 bases from J, the junction kept 9 bases outside the gene matches. There are 15 residues in the CDR3.

The chain links TRBV12-3 or TRBV12-4 to TRBJ2-7, with TRBD1 matching 8 bases. The CDR3 consists of 14 residues. V dropped 5 bases and J dropped 6; count of bases not matched to a gene: 9. The CDR3 spells CASSQGAGWGEQYF. DNA for the CDR3: TGTGCCAGCAGTCAGGGGGCAGGGTGGGGCGAGCAGTACTTC.

The genes are TRBV6-1 and TRBJ1-6, with D perhaps matching TRBD1 (6 bases). This CDR3 has 12 residues. Germline V CDR1 and CDR2: MNHNS, SASEGT. Trimming took 3 bases from V and 10 from J, leaving 7 bases between them. CDR3 nucleotide sequence: TGTGCCAGCAGTGACAGGGGATCACCCCTCCACTTT. Its protein is CASSDRGSPLHF.

J is TRBJ2-1 and V is TRBV4-1; D is ambiguous. Trimming took off 3 bases at V and 1 base at J, with 13 bases between the two ends. The CDR3 runs to 16 residues. CDR1 and CDR2 (germline): MGHRA, YSYEKL. The CDR3 region is CASSHTYFWSYNEQFF. As DNA, the CDR3 is TGCGCCAGCAGCCATACATACTTTTGGTCCTACAATGAGCAGTTCTTC.

The sample holds a few counts of this clonotype. The chain carries TRBV19 and TRBJ2-7, with a tentative D call TRBD2 (6 bases). V was shortened by 3 bases and J by 3 bases, with 9 bases between the two germline ends. Germline V gives CDR1 LNHDA, CDR2 SQIVND (reference sequence). The CDR3 covers 13 residues. Here the CDR3 DNA reads TGTGCCAGTAGTATTGGGCGGGGCTACGAGCAGTACTTC. Residues: CASSIGRGYEQYF. The full variable domain, in which reference TRBV19 and TRBJ2-7 provide the parts outside the CDR3, is DGGITQSPKYLFRKEGQNVTLSCEQNLNHDAMYWYRQDPGQGLRLIYYSQIVNDFQKGDIAEGYSVSREKKESFPLTVTSAQKNPTAFYLCASSIGRGYEQYFGPGTRLTVT.

This clonotype turned up a few times. The V call is TRBV18, the J call TRBJ1-5; no definite D call. V dropped 4 bases and J dropped 1 base, with 11 bases sitting between them. This CDR3 comprises 15 residues. The germline gives CDR1 KGHSH, CDR2 LQKENI. The CDR3 DNA reads as TGTGCCAGCTCACGCATTCCGGGGAGCAATCAGCCCCAGCATTTT. This gives the protein CASSRIPGSNQPQHF.

CDR3 nucleotides: TGCAGCGTTGTCCCTAGCGGGTTCTACAATGAGCAGTTCTTC. Residues: CSVVPSGFYNEQFF. V is TRBV29-1 and J is TRBJ2-1; 8 bases map to TRBD2. The CDR3 extends over 14 amino acids. Germline V gene data show CDR1 as SQVTM and CDR2 as ANQGSEA. Trimming cost V 4 bases and J 3 bases; bases outside gene matches: 5.

This clonotype was counted between two and nine times. V gene TRBV5-1 combines with J gene TRBJ2-1, with 8 bases aligning to TRBD2. The CDR3 covers 15 residues. Germline V gene data show CDR1 as SGHRS and CDR2 as YFSETQ. With 2 bases clipped from V and 9 bases from J, the junction kept 10 bases outside the gene matches. This CDR3 is CASSLDGRASGEQFF. DNA for the CDR3: TGCGCCAGCAGCTTAGACGGGAGGGCCTCGGGTGAGCAGTTCTTC.

The chain has TRBV5-1 and TRBJ2-3; D uncertain. This CDR3 contains 15 residues. Germline-derived CDR1 and CDR2 are SGHRS and YFSETQ. The germline V and J ends were trimmed by 0 bases and 2 bases, with 10 bases remaining between them. In nucleotides, the CDR3 is TGCGCCAGCAGCTTGGGAGTACAAAACACAGATACGCAGTATTTT. It specifies CASSLGVQNTDTQYF.

This clonotype has a handful of counts. The chain has TRBV29-1 and TRBJ2-1; 9 bases are shared with TRBD2. The trim removed 3 bases at V and 5 bases at J, leaving 11 bases unmatched. Per the germline V gene, CDR1 is SQVTM and CDR2 is ANQGSEA. This CDR3 is 16 amino acids long. CDR3: CSVEGSGTSSNNEQFF. The CDR3 DNA is TGCAGCGTTGAGGGGTCGGGGACTAGCTCTAACAATGAGCAGTTCTTC.

This clonotype has a handful of counts. The rearrangement joins TRBV7-2 to TRBJ2-1; no firm D call. This CDR3 is 12 amino acids long. CDR1 is SGHTA, CDR2 FQGNSA, per germline. Between the trimmed V and J ends, which lost 5 bases and 12 bases, there was a span of 14 bases. CDR3 nucleotide sequence: TGTGCCAGCAGCCTCGAGCCAAAGGTGCAGTTCTTC. It codes for CASSLEPKVQFF. Based on the CDR3 plus reference TRBV7-2 and TRBJ2-1, the full variable domain is GAGVSQSPSNKVTEKGKDVELRCDPISGHTALYWYRQSLGQGLEFLIYFQGNSAPDKSGLPSDRFSAERTGGSVSTLTIQRTQQEDSAVYLCASSLEPKVQFFGPGTRLTVL.

The table lists this clonotype with a few counts. The rearrangement joins TRBV28 to TRBJ2-7; possibly TRBD2 for D (5 bases). The CDR3 totals 15 residues. V was trimmed by 3 bases and J by 6 bases, leaving 18 bases between them. CDR1 is MDHEN and CDR2 is SYDVKM in the germline V gene. CDR3 coding DNA: TGTGCCAGCAGTTTGCGTGACGGGCGGGCTCTCGAGCAGTACTTC. Protein sequence: CASSLRDGRALEQYF.

This chain joins TRBV30 and TRBJ2-7, with no clear D. The CDR3 spans 12 residues. V lost 3 bases and J lost 2, with 8 bases in between. Germline CDR1 GTSNPN, CDR2 SVGIG (reference sequence). Here the CDR3 reads CAWRKVPYEQYF. CDR3 in DNA: TGTGCCTGGAGGAAGGTTCCCTACGAGCAGTACTTC.

This clonotype came up once. The V call is TRBV5-1, the J call TRBJ2-1, with D tentatively TRBD2 (7 bases). The CDR3 has 22 amino acids. Germline V gives CDR1 SGHRS, CDR2 YFSETQ. V lost 1 base, J lost 0 bases, and 29 bases lay in between. CDR3 bases: TGCGCCAGCAGCTTGTCTTTCGTCGGGGGGCTTGAGCGAAAGAGCTCCTACAATGAGCAGTTCTTC. Its translation: CASSLSFVGGLERKSSYNEQFF.

The chain links TRBV5-1 to TRBJ1-2, with TRBD1 identical over 9 bases. CDR1 is SGHRS and CDR2 is YFSETQ in the germline V gene. Germline trimming cut 3 bases from V and 1 base from J; bases unmatched to any gene: 4. CDR3 length: 15 amino acids. CDR3 nucleotides: TGCGCCAGCAGCTCCGGACAGGGGCGTAACTATGGCTACACCTTC. Translation gives CASSSGQGRNYGYTF.

This clonotype showed up just once. The gene calls are TRBV11-2 and TRBJ2-3; D call uncertain. This CDR3 spans 16 amino acids. Trimming pared 4 bases from V and 0 bases from J, leaving 14 bases between. Per germline, CDR1 SGHAT and CDR2 FQNNGV. DNA for the CDR3: TGTGCCAGCAGCTCTCTCGGGCTGTTAAGCACAGATACGCAGTATTTT. This encodes CASSSLGLLSTDTQYF.

This clonotype was seen a few times. The gene calls are TRBV27 and TRBJ2-1; D possibly corresponds to TRBD2 (6 bases). Between the trimmed V and J ends, which lost 6 bases and 2 bases, there was a span of 17 bases. Germline V gene data show CDR1 as MNHEY and CDR2 as SMNVEV (reference sequence). This CDR3 spans 16 amino acids. As DNA, the CDR3 is TGTGCCAGCAGAAGGACTACCTACCAAGCCTACAATGAGCAGTTCTTC. Its translation: CASRRTTYQAYNEQFF.

V gene TRBV10-3 combines with J gene TRBJ2-3, with D hard to call. CDR1 ENHRY and CDR2 SYGVKD come from the germline V gene. The length of the CDR3 is 11 residues. The V gene lost 6 bases and the J gene lost 5 bases, with 6 bases spanning the gap. CDR3 DNA: TGTGCCATCAGACAAGGAGATACGCAGTATTTT. Its translation is CAIRQGDTQYF.

This clonotype was picked up a small number of times. The chain employs TRBV5-6 and TRBJ1-4, with D tentatively TRBD1 (5 bases). Trimming cost V 0 bases and J 8 bases, with 11 bases left between them. The CDR3 extends over 14 amino acids. CDR1 and CDR2 from the germline V gene are SGHDT and YYEEEE. In nucleotides, the CDR3 is TGTGCCAGCAGCTTGGAAAGGGGAGAAGAAAAACTGTTTTTT. This gives the protein CASSLERGEEKLFF.

The genes are TRBV5-1 and TRBJ2-1; TRBD2 matches 7 bases. CDR1 SGHRS and CDR2 YFSETQ come from the germline V gene. V lost 1 base to trimming and J lost 5 bases; unmatched junction nucleotides: 6. The length of the CDR3 is 15 residues. The DNA for the CDR3 is TGCGCCAGCAGCTTGAAGGGAGGGCCCGACAATGAGCAGTTCTTC. Translating it yields CASSLKGGPDNEQFF.

This clonotype turned up a few times. The chain recombines TRBV5-6 with TRBJ2-1; 11 bases match TRBD2. The CDR3 is 16 residues long. V shed 5 bases, J shed 5 bases, and the junction held 9 bases outside the gene matches. Germline V lookup: CDR1 SGHDT, CDR2 YYEEEE. This CDR3 is CASSQIAGGNDNEQFF. In DNA, the CDR3 is TGTGCCAGCAGTCAAATAGCGGGAGGGAATGACAATGAGCAGTTCTTC.

V is TRBV29-1 and J is TRBJ2-7; 8 bases match TRBD2. The CDR3 consists of 12 residues. The germline CDR1 and CDR2 sequences are SQVTM and ANQGSEA. J lost 5 bases, V lost 5 bases, and 5 bases had no gene match. The CDR3 DNA reads as TGCAGCGTTTTTAGCGGGATCGACGAGCAGTACTTC. Its protein product is CSVFSGIDEQYF.